This TCR beta chain was found in a study of cytomegalovirus exposure and HLA in healthy donors. Germline CDR1 reads SGHTA; CDR2 reads FQGNSA. V lost 4 bases to trimming and J lost 6 bases; unmatched junction nucleotides: 6. This CDR3 has 15 residues. Whole-study findings and limits: Being productive about 87% or about 30% of the time was typical of most TCR beta V segments in an earlier analysis. Later, an analysis found that common viral pathogens appeared to be linked with several of the most significant clusters. TCR beta V- and J-gene trimming, according to a later analysis, was linked to a missense DCLRE1C variant.

Researchers ran the PCR with 60 Vbeta and 13 Jbeta primers. TCRdb keeps only in-frame clones here, not all; method: immunoSEQ multiplex PCR. The sample shows roughly 190,000 clones, roughly 9.5% of them seen only once. Comment on this clone: Its antigen is not identified.

The sequencing sample was made of PBMCs. The TCR originated in a woman aged 25-40 years in good health and CMV-seropositive. The chain combines TRBV7-2 with TRBJ2-7; 13 nucleotides line up with TRBD2. The CDR3 nucleotides are TGTGCCAGCAGCTCCCGGACTAGCGGGAGCCGCGAGCAGTACTTC. This encodes CASSSRTSGSREQYF.